Listed here are 17 T cell receptor beta chains from one sample, sequenced in a study of T-cell reconstitution after alpha-beta-depleted transplantation in children. Preparation of the TCRbeta library involved a method that used unique molecular identifiers. TCRdb re-called the PCR reads with MiXCR, one entry per CDR3 protein. The table records over 200,000 distinct CDR3 sequences, around 9.6% of them present only once. The material was PBMCs from the stem cell graft donor, obtained from the stem cell graft. All receptors derive from a human donor who donated a stem cell graft to a child with acute lymphoblastic leukemia.

This clonotype turned up a few times. The rearrangement links TRBV10-1 to TRBJ2-1; 9 bases align to TRBD1. The CDR3 is made up of 15 amino acids. Looked up from germline, CDR1 is WNHNN and CDR2 is SYGVQD (reference sequence). J gave up 7 bases and V 5 bases, and 9 bases lay outside the gene matches. CDR3 sequence: CASSTPGQGWNEQFF. CDR3 bases: TGCGCCAGCAGTACCCCGGGACAGGGTTGGAATGAGCAGTTCTTC.

This clonotype was recorded a few times. The chain is built from TRBV19 and TRBJ2-3, with 12 bases fitting TRBD1. V gave up 10 bases and J gave up 1 base; unmatched junction bases: 6. CDR1 and CDR2 from the germline V gene are LNHDA and SQIVND (reference sequence). The CDR3 contains 15 residues. The CDR3 sequence is CAIGTGGFGTDTQYF. CDR3 nucleotide sequence: TGTGCCATAGGGACAGGGGGCTTCGGCACAGATACGCAGTATTTT.

This clonotype has ten or more counts. V is TRBV27 and J is TRBJ1-2, with TRBD1 matching 8 bases. This CDR3 has 13 residues. Germline CDR1 is MNHEY and CDR2 is SMNVEV (reference sequence). The J segment lost 8 bases and the V segment lost 5 bases, leaving 7 bases of the junction unmatched. CDR3 sequence: CASSQQGVDGYTF. Here the CDR3 DNA reads TGTGCCAGCAGTCAACAGGGGGTAGACGGCTACACCTTC.

The chain couples TRBV18 to TRBJ1-5; D perhaps matches TRBD1 (5 bases). V was shortened by 6 bases and J by 7 bases, with 16 bases between the two germline ends. Germline lookup yields CDR1 KGHSH and CDR2 LQKENI. The CDR3 runs 14 residues. The CDR3 region is CASSLGEDMQPQHF. DNA of the CDR3: TGTGCCAGCTCTCTCGGGGAGGACATGCAGCCCCAGCATTTT.

J is TRBJ1-1 and V is TRBV5-6, with 10 bases that match TRBD1. Germline V gene lookup returns CDR1 SGHDT and CDR2 YYEEEE. V lost 3 bases to trimming and J lost 1 base; unmatched junction nucleotides: 9. The CDR3 is 17 residues long. As DNA, the CDR3 is TGTGCCAGCAGCTCCGCCGGACAGGGGGTTTGGAACACTGAAGCTTTCTTT. This translates into CASSSAGQGVWNTEAFF.

This clonotype was observed a few times. The chain uses TRBV11-2 and TRBJ2-5; D gene uncertain. The CDR3 contains 17 residues. Trimming removed 0 bases at V and 2 bases at J, with 16 bases between. Per the germline V gene, CDR1 is SGHAT and CDR2 is FQNNGV. Written as DNA, the CDR3 is TGTGCCAGCAGCTTAGACAGTATGGCTGCTACTCAAGAGACCCAGTACTTC. Translating it yields CASSLDSMAATQETQYF.

In its sample, this clonotype was seen many times. The rearrangement links TRBV6-5 to TRBJ1-1, with 8 bases identical to TRBD1. Germline CDR1 and CDR2: MNHEY and SVGAGI. The ends lost 3 bases at V and 2 bases at J; junction bases unmatched: 8. The CDR3 runs to 16 residues. In DNA, the CDR3 is TGTGCCAGCAGTTATTTCCGGACAGGGCTTAACACTGAAGCTTTCTTT. This translates into CASSYFRTGLNTEAFF.

This clonotype was counted a few times. The V gene is TRBV12-3 or TRBV12-4, the J gene TRBJ2-3; D is undetermined. The CDR3 runs to 14 residues. With 0 bases removed from V and 4 bases from J, the gap between germline ends came to 8 bases. The CDR3 nucleotides are TGTGCCAGCAGTTTAGCGGTAGGCTCAGATACGCAGTATTTT. Its protein product is CASSLAVGSDTQYF.

This clonotype was picked up many times. The gene calls are TRBV6-1 and TRBJ1-2; D not certain. Germline loops: CDR1 MNHNS, CDR2 SASEGT. The CDR3 runs to 14 residues. V was clipped by 6 bases and J by 4 bases, with 15 bases between them. The CDR3 nucleotides are TGTGCCAGCAGGAGAGCAGTGACCCCCTATGGCTACACCTTC. The encoded protein is CASRRAVTPYGYTF.

This clonotype has more than one count but fewer than ten. This rearrangement joins TRBV5-1 to TRBJ2-2; 9 bases agree with TRBD2. This CDR3 spans 16 amino acids. CDR1 is SGHRS and CDR2 is YFSETQ in the germline V gene. Trimming removed 0 bases from V and 6 bases from J; junction bases left unmatched: 6. The CDR3 bases are TGCGCCAGCAGCTTGGGAGAGGCTAGCGGGGCCGGGGAGCTGTTTTTT. It codes for CASSLGEASGAGELFF. The full variable domain, rest sourced from reference TRBV5-1 and TRBJ2-2, is KAGVTQTPRYLIKTRGQQVTLSCSPISGHRSVSWYQQTPGQGLQFLFEYFSETQRNKGNFPGRFSGRQFSNSRSEMNVSTLELGDSALYLCASSLGEASGAGELFFGEGSRLTVL.

Ten or more counts support this clonotype. The chain employs TRBV9 and TRBJ2-5, with D possibly matching TRBD2 (6 bases). The V gene lost 0 bases and the J gene lost 2 bases, with 11 bases spanning the gap. Germline CDR1 SGDLS, CDR2 YYNGEE. The CDR3 sequence is 15 residues long. The CDR3 loop is CASSVGPGGQETQYF. The CDR3 nucleotides are TGTGCCAGCAGCGTAGGGCCCGGGGGTCAAGAGACCCAGTACTTC.

The chain recombines TRBV12-3 or TRBV12-4 with TRBJ2-7; 9 nucleotides match TRBD1. The CDR3 runs to 15 residues. Trimming at V came to 5 bases and at J to 3 bases, leaving 8 bases not matched to a gene. For the CDR3, the DNA is TGTGCCAGCAGTCCTAGTTGGGACAGGGACTACGAGCAGTACTTC. It specifies CASSPSWDRDYEQYF.

The chain joins TRBV20-1 to TRBJ2-3; TRBD1 aligns across 9 bases. The CDR3 is 15 amino acids. The V segment lost 3 bases and the J segment 4 bases; nucleotides outside the gene matches: 8. CDR1 DFQATT and CDR2 SNEGSKA come from the germline V gene (reference sequence). CDR3 sequence reads: CSASLTGGAADTQYF. CDR3 bases: TGCAGTGCTAGCCTCACAGGGGGCGCGGCAGATACGCAGTATTTT.

V is TRBV7-9 and J is TRBJ1-1, with 8 positions matching TRBD1. Germline values: CDR1 SEHNR, CDR2 FQNEAQ (reference sequence). This CDR3 is 17 amino acids long. With V trimmed by 3 bases and J by 5 bases, 14 bases remained unmatched. CDR3 DNA: TGTGCCAGCAGCTTCCCTCAGGGGGCAACGGAGTGGACTGAAGCTTTCTTT. Translated, it gives CASSFPQGATEWTEAFF.

The chain carries TRBV29-1 and TRBJ1-4, with D perhaps TRBD1 (5 bases). The V gene's germline CDR1 is SQVTM and CDR2 ANQGSEA. The CDR3 is 13 residues long. With 2 bases removed from V and 8 bases from J, the gap between germline ends came to 12 bases. CDR3 protein: CSVEFRVGEKLFF. CDR3 in DNA: TGCAGCGTTGAATTCAGGGTCGGGGAAAAACTGTTTTTT.

In this sample, this clonotype turned up many times. The V call is TRBV5-5, the J call TRBJ1-4; D is possibly TRBD1 (5 bases). Trimming cost V 6 bases and J 0 bases, with 12 bases left between them. The CDR3 sequence is 15 residues long. The germline V gene has CDR1 SGHKS and CDR2 YYEKEE (reference sequence). CDR3 loop: CASTRQLATNEKLFF. The CDR3 DNA reads TGTGCCAGCACCCGACAGTTAGCAACTAATGAAAAACTGTTTTTT. Full variable domain (missing parts from reference TRBV5-5 and TRBJ1-4): DAGVTQSPTHLIKTRGQQVTLRCSPISGHKSVSWYQQVLGQGPQFIFQYYEKEERGRGNFPDRFSARQFPNYSSELNVNALLLGDSALYLCASTRQLATNEKLFFGSGTQLSVL.

This clonotype was found many times. V usage is TRBV10-3 and J usage is TRBJ1-3, with D tentatively TRBD1 (6 bases). Between the trimmed V and J ends, which lost 5 bases and 0 bases, there was a span of 23 bases. In germline, CDR1 is ENHRY, CDR2 SYGVKD. The CDR3 totals 19 residues. Here the CDR3 DNA reads TGTGCCATCAGTAGGCTGGACAGCCTCCAGTCTTACTCTGGAAACACCATATATTTT. Its translation: CAISRLDSLQSYSGNTIYF.